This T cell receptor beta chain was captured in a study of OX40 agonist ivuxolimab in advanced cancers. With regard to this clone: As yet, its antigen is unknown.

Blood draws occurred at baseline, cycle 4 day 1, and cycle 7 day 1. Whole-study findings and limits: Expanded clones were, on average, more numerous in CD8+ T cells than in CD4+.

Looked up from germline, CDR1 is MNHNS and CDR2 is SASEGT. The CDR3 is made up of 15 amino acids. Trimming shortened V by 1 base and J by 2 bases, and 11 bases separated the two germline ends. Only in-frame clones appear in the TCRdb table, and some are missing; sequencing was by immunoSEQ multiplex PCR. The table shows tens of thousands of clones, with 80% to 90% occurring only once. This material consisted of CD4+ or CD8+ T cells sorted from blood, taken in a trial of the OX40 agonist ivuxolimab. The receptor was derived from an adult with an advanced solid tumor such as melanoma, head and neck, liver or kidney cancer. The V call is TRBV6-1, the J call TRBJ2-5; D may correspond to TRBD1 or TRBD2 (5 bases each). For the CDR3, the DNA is TGTGCCAGCAGTGAAGGGGCCGGGACGCAAGAGACCCAGTACTTC. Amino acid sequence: CASSEGAGTQETQYF.